In this sample, the clone carrying this T cell receptor (beta chain) turned up once. Per the original methods: Using reference gene primer amplification, nucleated cell counts were estimated. Sequencing was performed with immunoSEQ multiplex PCR; in TCRdb, only in-frame clones are kept and a portion is missing. V and J calls and clone size come straight from that table; D and trimming were deduced from the DNA. The sample lists about 60,000 clones, roughly three quarters occurring once. CDR1 is SEHNR, CDR2 FQNEAQ, per germline (reference sequence). V lost 1 base to trimming and J lost 4 bases, with 13 bases between them. CDR3 length: 15 amino acids. The data derive from a study of blood T cell repertoires in COVID-19. Study overall: Acute and convalescent COVID-19 specimens originated in the United States, Italy and Spain. PBMCs, B-cell-depleted T cells, or T cells provided the cDNA or gDNA that made up the material.

The chain has TRBV7-9 and TRBJ1-2, with D possibly being TRBD1 (6 bases). Material for sequencing was peripheral blood. The sequence came from a man in his forties or fifties with active or convalescent COVID-19. CDR3 in DNA: TGTGCCAGCAGCTTAGGGACAGCCGACTTCTATGGCTACACCTTC. Translation: CASSLGTADFYGYTF.